This T cell receptor beta chain was observed in a study of long-term antiretroviral therapy in people with HIV. Remarks on this clone: Its target is unknown.

V shed 1 base and J shed 7 bases, with 16 bases lying between them. CDR3 length equals 16 residues. CDR1 and CDR2 from the germline V gene are MGHRA and YSYEKL. General study points: Although diversity increased after ART, it remained lower than in transplant donor controls.

Version v3.0 of the immunoSEQ assay was performed at survey level. Only in-frame clones appear in the TCRdb table, and some are missing; sequencing was by immunoSEQ multiplex PCR. Among 21,000 or so clones listed, around 87% were seen once. The input for sequencing was unsorted PBMCs, taken around 2.7 years after starting antiretroviral therapy. V gene TRBV4-1 combines with J gene TRBJ1-4; weak D call: TRBD1 (5 bases). The TCR sequence derives from a woman aged 45 to 65 with HIV. CDR3 residues: CASSQASQGNSEKLFF. CDR3 DNA sequence: TGCGCCAGCAGCCAAGCCAGCCAGGGTAATTCTGAAAAACTGTTTTTT.